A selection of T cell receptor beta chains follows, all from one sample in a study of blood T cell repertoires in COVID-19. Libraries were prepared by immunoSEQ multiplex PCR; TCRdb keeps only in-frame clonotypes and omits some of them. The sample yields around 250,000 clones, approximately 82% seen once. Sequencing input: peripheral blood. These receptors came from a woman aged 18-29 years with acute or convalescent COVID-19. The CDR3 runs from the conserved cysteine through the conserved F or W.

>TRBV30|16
CAWSVGAGGGNQPQHF
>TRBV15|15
CATSRDFRDRSEAFF
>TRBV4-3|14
CASSQSSSSYEQYF
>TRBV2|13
CASSRYRDTEAFF
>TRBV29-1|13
CSVDNRGRAEAFF
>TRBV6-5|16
CASSSVSRGSGTEAFF
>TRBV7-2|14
CASSLVGQGTEAFF
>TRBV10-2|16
CASSEKIAGAPGELFF
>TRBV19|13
CASSRAYRYGYTF
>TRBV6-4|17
CAFQGQGRRVGNQPQHF
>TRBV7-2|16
CASSLPRTGVNVAQYF
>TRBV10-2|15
CASRPTSGSYNEQFF
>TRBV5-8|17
CASSLGGGTKSTDTQYF
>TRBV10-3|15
CAISNPTGTSYEQYF
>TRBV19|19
CASSMYWGLGGPSNQPQHF
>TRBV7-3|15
CASSLFGGGNSPLHF
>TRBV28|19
CASSPPPNSGNSHTGELFF
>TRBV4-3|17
CASSHQEGGTGTNEQYF
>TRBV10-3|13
CAISESSSTEAFF
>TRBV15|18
CATSIRGLAGSRIYEQYF
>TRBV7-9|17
CASSLDGWGRESETQYF
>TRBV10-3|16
CAINGQGAKNVYGYTF
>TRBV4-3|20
CASSQARASGSKWVYNEQFF
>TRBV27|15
CASSLRLAGAFEQFF
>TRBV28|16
CASSAADRGLDQPQHF
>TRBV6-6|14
CASSLPGLAGEQYF
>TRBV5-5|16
CASSPLGAEAYNEQFF
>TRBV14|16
CASSQRTGGSSYEQYF
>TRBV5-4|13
CASSLEGDREQYF
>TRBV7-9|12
CASSPQGQPQHF
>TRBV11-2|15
CASSLDGAAQETQYF
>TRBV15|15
CATSRDFGRQETQYF
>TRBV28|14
CASSWSGGRETQYF
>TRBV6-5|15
CASREGGSGANVLTF
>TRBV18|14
CASSPRTPGTEAFF
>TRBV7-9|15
CASSWREPSGNTIYF
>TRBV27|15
CASSLFAGVADTQYF
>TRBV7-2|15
CASSPRTGRGTEAFF
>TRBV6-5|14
CASSYSTGIETQYF
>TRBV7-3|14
CASSLMGPSNEQFF
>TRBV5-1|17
CASSSGRDRTSNQPQHF
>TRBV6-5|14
CASSPPGGGDTQYF
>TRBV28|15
CASSLGGGGNQPQHF
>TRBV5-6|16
CASSLLGQPPSNGYTF
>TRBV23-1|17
CASRRTGGSLADNEQFF
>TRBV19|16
CASSIPGLGYTDTQYF
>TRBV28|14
CASRSSGRADEQYF
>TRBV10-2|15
CASTKFPGTNYEQYF
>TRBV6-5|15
CASSYSLGGSYEQYF
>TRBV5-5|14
CASSLELRFGGYTF
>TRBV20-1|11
CSARGGFGYTF
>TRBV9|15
CASSPRTGLNYGYTF
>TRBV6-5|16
CASSYWGGVNTGELFF
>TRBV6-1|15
CASSEREGLTGELFF
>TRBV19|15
CASSIEAPGANVLTF
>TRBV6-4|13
CASSSDWNTEAFF
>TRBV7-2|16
CASSLGPSGGADTQYF
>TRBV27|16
CASSSLAGGRPHEQYF